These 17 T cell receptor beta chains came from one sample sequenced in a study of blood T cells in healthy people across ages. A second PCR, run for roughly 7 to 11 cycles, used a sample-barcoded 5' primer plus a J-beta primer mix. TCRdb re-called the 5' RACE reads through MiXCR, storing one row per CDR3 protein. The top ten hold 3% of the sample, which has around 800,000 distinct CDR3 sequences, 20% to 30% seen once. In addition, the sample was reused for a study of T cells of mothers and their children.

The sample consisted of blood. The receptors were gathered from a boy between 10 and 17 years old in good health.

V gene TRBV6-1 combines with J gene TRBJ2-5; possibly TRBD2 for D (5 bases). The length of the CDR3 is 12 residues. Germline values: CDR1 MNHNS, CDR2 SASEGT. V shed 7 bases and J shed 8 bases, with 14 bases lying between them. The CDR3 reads CASILSGKTQYF. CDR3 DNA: TGTGCCAGCATCCTCTCGGGGAAAACCCAGTACTTC.

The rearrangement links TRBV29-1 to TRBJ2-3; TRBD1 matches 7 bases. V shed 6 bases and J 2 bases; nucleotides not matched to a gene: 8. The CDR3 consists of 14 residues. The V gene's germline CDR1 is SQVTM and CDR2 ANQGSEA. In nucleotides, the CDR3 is TGCAGCGTCATGACAGGGAGTTTCACAGATACGCAGTATTTT. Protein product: CSVMTGSFTDTQYF.

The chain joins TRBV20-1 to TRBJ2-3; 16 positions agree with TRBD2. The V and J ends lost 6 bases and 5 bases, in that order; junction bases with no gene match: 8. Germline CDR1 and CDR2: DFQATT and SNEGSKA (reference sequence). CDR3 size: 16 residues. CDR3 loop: CSAGTSGGAYGDTQYF. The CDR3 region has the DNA TGCAGTGCGGGGACTAGCGGGGGGGCCTATGGAGATACGCAGTATTTT.

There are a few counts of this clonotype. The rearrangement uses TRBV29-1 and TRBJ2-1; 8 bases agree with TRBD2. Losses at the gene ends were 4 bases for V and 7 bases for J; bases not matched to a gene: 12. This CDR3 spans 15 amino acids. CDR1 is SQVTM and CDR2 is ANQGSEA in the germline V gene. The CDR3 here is CSVASSGRHDNEQFF. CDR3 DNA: TGCAGCGTTGCGTCTAGCGGGCGTCATGATAATGAGCAGTTCTTC.

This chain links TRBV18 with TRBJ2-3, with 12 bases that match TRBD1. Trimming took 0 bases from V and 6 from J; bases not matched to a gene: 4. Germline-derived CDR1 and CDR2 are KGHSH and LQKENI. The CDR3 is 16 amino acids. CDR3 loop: CASSPPGQGATDTQYF. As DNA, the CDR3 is TGTGCCAGCTCACCACCGGGACAGGGGGCGACGGATACGCAGTATTTT.

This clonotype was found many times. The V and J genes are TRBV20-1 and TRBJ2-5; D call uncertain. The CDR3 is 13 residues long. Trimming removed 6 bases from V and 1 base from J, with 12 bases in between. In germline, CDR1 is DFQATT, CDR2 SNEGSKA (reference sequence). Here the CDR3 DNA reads TGCAGTGCCCGAAGGACGGCCCAAGAGACCCAGTACTTC. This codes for CSARRTAQETQYF.

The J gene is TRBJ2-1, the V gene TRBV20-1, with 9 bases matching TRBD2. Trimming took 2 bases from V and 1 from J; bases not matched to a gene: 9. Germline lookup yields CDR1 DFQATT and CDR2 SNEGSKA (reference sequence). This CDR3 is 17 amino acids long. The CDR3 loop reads CSARRSGGQESYNEQFF. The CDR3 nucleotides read TGCAGTGCTAGACGGAGCGGGGGGCAAGAGTCCTACAATGAGCAGTTCTTC.

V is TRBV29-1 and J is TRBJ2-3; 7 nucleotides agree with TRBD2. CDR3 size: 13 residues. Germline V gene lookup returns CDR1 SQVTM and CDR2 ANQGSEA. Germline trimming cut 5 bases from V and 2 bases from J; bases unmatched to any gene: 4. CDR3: CSVKAGLTDTQYF. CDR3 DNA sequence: TGCAGCGTTAAAGCGGGGCTCACAGATACGCAGTATTTT.

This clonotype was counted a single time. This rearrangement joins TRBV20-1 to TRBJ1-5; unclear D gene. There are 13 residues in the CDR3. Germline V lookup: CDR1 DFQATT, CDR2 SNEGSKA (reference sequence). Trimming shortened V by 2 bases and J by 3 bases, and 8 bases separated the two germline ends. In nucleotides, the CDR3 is TGCAGTGCTAGATCAGAACCCAATCAGCCCCAGCATTTT. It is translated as CSARSEPNQPQHF.

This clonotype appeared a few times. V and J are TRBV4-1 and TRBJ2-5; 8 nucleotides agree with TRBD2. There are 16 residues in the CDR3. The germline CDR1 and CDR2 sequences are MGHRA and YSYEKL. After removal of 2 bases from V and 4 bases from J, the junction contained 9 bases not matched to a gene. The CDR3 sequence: CASSQTNRGGRETQYF. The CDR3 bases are TGCGCCAGCAGCCAAACTAACCGGGGGGGCCGAGAGACCCAGTACTTC.

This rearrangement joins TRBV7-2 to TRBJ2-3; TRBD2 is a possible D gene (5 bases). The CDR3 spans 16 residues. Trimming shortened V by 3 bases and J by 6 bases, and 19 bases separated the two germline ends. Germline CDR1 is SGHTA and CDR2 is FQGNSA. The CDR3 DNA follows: TGTGCCAGCAGCTTCGGCCGAGGAGGCCCCGGGGATACGCAGTATTTT. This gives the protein CASSFGRGGPGDTQYF.

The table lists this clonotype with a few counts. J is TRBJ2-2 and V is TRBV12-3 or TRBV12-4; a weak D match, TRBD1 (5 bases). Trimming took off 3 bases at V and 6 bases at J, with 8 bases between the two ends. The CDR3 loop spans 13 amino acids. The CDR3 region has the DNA TGTGCCAGCAGTTTGAAGGGGCCCGGGGAGCTGTTTTTT. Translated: CASSLKGPGELFF.

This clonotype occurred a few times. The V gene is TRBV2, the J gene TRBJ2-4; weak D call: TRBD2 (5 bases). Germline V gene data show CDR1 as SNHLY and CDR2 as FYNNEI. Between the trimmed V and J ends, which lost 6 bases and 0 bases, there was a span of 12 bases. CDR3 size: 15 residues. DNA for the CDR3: TGTGCCAGCAGGCGGGTATCCGTAGCCAAAAACATTCAGTACTTC. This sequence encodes CASRRVSVAKNIQYF.

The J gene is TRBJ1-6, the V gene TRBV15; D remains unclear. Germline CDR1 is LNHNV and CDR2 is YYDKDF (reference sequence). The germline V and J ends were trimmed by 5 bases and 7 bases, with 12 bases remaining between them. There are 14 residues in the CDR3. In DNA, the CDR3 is TGTGCCACCAGCCCGTTGGGCTGGAATTCACCCCTCCACTTT. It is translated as CATSPLGWNSPLHF. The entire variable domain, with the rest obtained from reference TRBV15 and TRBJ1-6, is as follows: DAMVIQNPRYQVTQFGKPVTLSCSQTLNHNVMYWYQQKSSQAPKLLFHYYDKDFNNEADTPDNFQSRRPNTSFCFLDIRSPGLGDTAMYLCATSPLGWNSPLHFGNGTRLTVT.

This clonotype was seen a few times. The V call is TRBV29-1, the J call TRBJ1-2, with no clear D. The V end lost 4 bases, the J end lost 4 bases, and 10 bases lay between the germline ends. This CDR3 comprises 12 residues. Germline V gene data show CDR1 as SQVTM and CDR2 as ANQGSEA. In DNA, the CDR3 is TGCAGCGTTGTGAGTGCCACCTATGGCTACACCTTC. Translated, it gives CSVVSATYGYTF.

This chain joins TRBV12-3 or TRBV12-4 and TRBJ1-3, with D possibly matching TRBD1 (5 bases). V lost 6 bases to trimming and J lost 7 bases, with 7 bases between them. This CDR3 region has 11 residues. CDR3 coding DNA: TGTGCCAGCAGCAAGGGGAACACCATATATTTT. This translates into CASSKGNTIYF.

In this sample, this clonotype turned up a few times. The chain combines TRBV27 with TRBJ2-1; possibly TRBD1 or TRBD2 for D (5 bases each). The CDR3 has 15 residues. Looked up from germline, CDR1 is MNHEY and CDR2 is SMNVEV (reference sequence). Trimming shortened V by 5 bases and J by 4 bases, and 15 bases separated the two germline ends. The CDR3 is CASSHGTDRYNEQFF. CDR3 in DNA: TGTGCCAGCAGTCACGGGACGGACCGTTACAATGAGCAGTTCTTC.